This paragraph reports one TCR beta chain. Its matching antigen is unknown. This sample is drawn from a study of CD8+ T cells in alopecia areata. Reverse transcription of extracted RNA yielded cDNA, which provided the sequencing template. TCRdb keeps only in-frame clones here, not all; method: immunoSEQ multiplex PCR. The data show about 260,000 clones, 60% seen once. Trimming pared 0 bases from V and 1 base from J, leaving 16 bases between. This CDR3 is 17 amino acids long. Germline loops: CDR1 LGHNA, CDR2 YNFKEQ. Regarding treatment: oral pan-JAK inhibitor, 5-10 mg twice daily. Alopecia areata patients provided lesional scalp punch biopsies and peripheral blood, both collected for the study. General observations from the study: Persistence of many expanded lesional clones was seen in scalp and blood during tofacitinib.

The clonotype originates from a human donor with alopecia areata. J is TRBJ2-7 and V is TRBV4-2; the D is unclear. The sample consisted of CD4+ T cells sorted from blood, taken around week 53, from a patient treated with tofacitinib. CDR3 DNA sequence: TGTGCCAGCAGCCAAGATCTGGTGGCAGGTGATTCCTACGAGCAGTACTTC. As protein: CASSQDLVAGDSYEQYF.